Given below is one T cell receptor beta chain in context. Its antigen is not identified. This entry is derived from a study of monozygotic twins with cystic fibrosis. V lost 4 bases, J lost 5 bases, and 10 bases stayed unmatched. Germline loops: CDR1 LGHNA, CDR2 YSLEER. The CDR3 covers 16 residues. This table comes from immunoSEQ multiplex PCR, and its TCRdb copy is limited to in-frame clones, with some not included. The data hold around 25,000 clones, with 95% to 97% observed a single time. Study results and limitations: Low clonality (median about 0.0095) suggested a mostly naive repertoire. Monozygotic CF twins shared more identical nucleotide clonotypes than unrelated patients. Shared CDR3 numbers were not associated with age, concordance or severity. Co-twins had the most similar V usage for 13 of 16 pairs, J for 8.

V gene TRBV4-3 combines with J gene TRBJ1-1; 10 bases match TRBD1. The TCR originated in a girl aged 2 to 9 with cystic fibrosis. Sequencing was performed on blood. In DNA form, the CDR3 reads TGCGCCAGCAGCCGGTATTCGGGACAGGGGTGGACTGAAGCTTTCTTT. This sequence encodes CASSRYSGQGWTEAFF.